This note documents a single T cell receptor (beta chain) sequence. Its antigen is currently not known. No quality values exist for individual bases; no much larger clone is one base distant. CDR1 is given as MNHEY and CDR2 as SVGAGI, both from the germline V gene. The CDR3 contains 13 residues, cysteine and phenylalanine counted. Just CDR3 DNA is preserved here, 39 bases in frame from base 1. The V end gives up 8 bases and the J end 2 bases, leaving 6 bases in the junction not matched to a gene. The sample originates from a study of T cells after somatic rescue of genetic block (dated by TCRdb to the early 2020s). Regarding the study in general: What the study looked at was long-term robustness, specifically in a T-cell system that came about through somatic rescue of a genetic block in T-cell development.

The method was the immunoSEQ multiplex PCR assay. TCRdb stores this immuneACCESS table with in-frame sequences only. Part of the clones is absent; in the studies checked, under half of the shortfall reflects unresolved V genes, and no reason is known for the rest. The sample yields 10,000 to 15,000 clones; 65% to 75% were counted once. The biggest ten clones account for about 21% of the sample. Recombination connected TRBV6-5 to TRBJ2-7, with 7 bases aligning to TRBD1. The source is a boy under 18. Material: peripheral blood mononuclear cells (PBMCs). The CDR3 has the sequence CASLTGFPYEQYF. In nucleotide form, the sequence is TGTGCCAGCTTGACAGGGTTCCCCTACGAGCAGTACTTC.